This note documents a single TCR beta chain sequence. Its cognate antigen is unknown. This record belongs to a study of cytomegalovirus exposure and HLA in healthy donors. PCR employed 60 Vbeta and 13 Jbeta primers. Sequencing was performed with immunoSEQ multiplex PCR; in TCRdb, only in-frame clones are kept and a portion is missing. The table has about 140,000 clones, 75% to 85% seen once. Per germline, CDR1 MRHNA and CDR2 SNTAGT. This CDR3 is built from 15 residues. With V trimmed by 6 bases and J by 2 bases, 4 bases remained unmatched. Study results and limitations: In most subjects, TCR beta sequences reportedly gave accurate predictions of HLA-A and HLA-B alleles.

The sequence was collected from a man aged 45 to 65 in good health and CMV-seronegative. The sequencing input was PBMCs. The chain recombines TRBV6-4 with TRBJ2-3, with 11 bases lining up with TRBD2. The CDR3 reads CASSQGLADTDTQYF. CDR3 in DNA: TGTGCCAGCAGCCAGGGACTAGCGGACACAGATACGCAGTATTTT.